The 26 T cell receptor beta chains below were found in one sample sequenced in a study of cytomegalovirus exposure and HLA in healthy donors. It was with 60 Vbeta and 13 Jbeta primers that the PCR ran. The method was immunoSEQ multiplex PCR; TCRdb's version includes in-frame clones alone and lacks a portion of them. The sample shows about 140,000 clones, more than 70% of them seen only once. Source material: PBMCs. Receptors were obtained from a man aged 40-49 years in good health and CMV-seronegative.

V is TRBV19 and J is TRBJ2-1, with 11 bases lining up with TRBD2. This CDR3 is built from 18 residues. Trimming cost V 4 bases and J 0 bases; bases outside gene matches: 8. Germline V gene sequence: CDR1 LNHDA, CDR2 SQIVND (reference sequence). The CDR3 protein is CASSSPSGGMSSYNEQFF. The CDR3 coding sequence is TGTGCCAGTAGTAGCCCTAGCGGGGGGATGAGCTCCTACAATGAGCAGTTCTTC.

This chain links TRBV5-1 with TRBJ2-7; 8 bases align to TRBD2. Germline V lookup: CDR1 SGHRS, CDR2 YFSETQ. This CDR3 has 16 amino acids. Trimming cost V 1 base and J 2 bases; bases outside gene matches: 8. CDR3 protein: CASSLSAGLGAYEQYF. The CDR3 nucleotides read TGCGCCAGCAGCTTGTCGGCGGGACTAGGGGCCTACGAGCAGTACTTC.

There are a few counts of this clone. The rearrangement links TRBV7-8 to TRBJ1-1, with 9 positions matching TRBD1. Germline values: CDR1 SGHVS, CDR2 FQNEAQ. The CDR3 is made up of 14 amino acids. The ends lost 4 bases at V and 1 base at J; junction bases unmatched: 1. In nucleotides, the CDR3 is TGTGCCAGCAGCTCGGGACAGGGGAACACTGAAGCTTTCTTT. Protein: CASSSGQGNTEAFF.

The V call is TRBV28, the J call TRBJ2-3; 7 bases align to TRBD1. CDR3 size: 14 residues. The trim removed 6 bases at V and 1 base at J, leaving 4 bases unmatched. The V gene's germline CDR1 is MDHEN and CDR2 SYDVKM. The CDR3 DNA is TGTGCCAGCAGCACAGGGGCTCGCACAGATACGCAGTATTTT. This codes for CASSTGARTDTQYF.

This clone has a handful of counts. The genes are TRBV5-6 and TRBJ1-5; D is perhaps TRBD1 (6 bases). CDR1 SGHDT and CDR2 YYEEEE come from the germline V gene. The CDR3 runs to 16 residues. V was cut by 2 bases and J by 3 bases, with 15 bases left in between. CDR3 nucleotides: TGTGCCAGCAGCTTTGGGGGCAGGGAATACAATCAGCCCCAGCATTTT. Translating it yields CASSFGGREYNQPQHF. The complete variable domain, with remaining parts taken from reference TRBV5-6 and TRBJ1-5, reads DAGVTQSPTHLIKTRGQQVTLRCSPKSGHDTVSWYQQALGQGPQFIFQYYEEEERQRGNFPDRFSGHQFPNYSSELNVNALLLGDSALYLCASSFGGREYNQPQHFGDGTRLSIL.

CDR3 amino acids: CASSLHRASYEQYF. CDR3 nucleotides: TGCGCCAGCAGCCTCCACAGGGCCTCCTACGAGCAGTACTTC. The J gene is TRBJ2-7, the V gene TRBV4-3, with D possibly being TRBD1 (6 bases). The germline V gene has CDR1 LGHNA and CDR2 YSLEER. The V and J ends lost 4 bases and 0 bases respectively, with 10 bases between them. The CDR3 is made up of 14 amino acids.

The chain is built from TRBV6-1 and TRBJ2-1; TRBD1 matches 10 bases. V lost 10 bases to trimming and J lost 8 bases; unmatched junction nucleotides: 14. CDR3 size: 15 residues. Germline-derived CDR1 and CDR2 are MNHNS and SASEGT. The CDR3 sequence: CAIRSGSTGGYEQFF. The DNA for the CDR3 is TGTGCCATTAGAAGTGGGTCGACAGGGGGCTATGAGCAGTTCTTC.

This clone turned up a few times. The chain carries TRBV5-6 and TRBJ1-1; TRBD1 is a possible D gene (6 bases). V was trimmed by 4 bases and J by 11 bases, leaving 21 bases between them. Germline loops: CDR1 SGHDT, CDR2 YYEEEE. The CDR3 spans 14 residues. The CDR3 spells CASSPSGGRAFAFF. CDR3 nucleotide sequence: TGTGCCAGCAGCCCGTCGGGGGGGCGGGCTTTCGCTTTCTTT.

This chain uses TRBV29-1 with TRBJ1-1, with no clear D. The CDR3 covers 11 residues. V was pared by 4 bases and J by 8 bases, with 11 bases between. Germline V gives CDR1 SQVTM, CDR2 ANQGSEA. The CDR3 region is CSVVFRGEAFF. CDR3 sequence (DNA): TGCAGCGTTGTGTTCCGGGGAGAAGCTTTCTTT.

This clone was seen once. The chain links TRBV20-1 to TRBJ2-3, with a weak D call TRBD2 (5 bases). V was shortened by 5 bases and J by 5 bases, with 8 bases between the two germline ends. The CDR3 is 11 amino acids. The V gene's germline CDR1 is DFQATT and CDR2 SNEGSKA (reference sequence). CDR3 in DNA: TGCAGTGCTTGGAGGCGAGATACGCAGTATTTT. It yields the protein CSAWRRDTQYF.

V and J are TRBV7-9 and TRBJ1-2, with D unresolved. Germline lookup yields CDR1 SEHNR and CDR2 FQNEAQ (reference sequence). V lost 0 bases, J lost 4 bases, and 9 bases lay in between. The CDR3 is 14 residues long. CDR3 residues: CASSLAQRSYGYTF. The CDR3 DNA follows: TGTGCCAGCAGCTTAGCGCAGAGGAGCTATGGCTACACCTTC.

This clone was seen ten or more times. The chain is built from TRBV5-6 and TRBJ1-1; unclear D gene. The CDR3 is 16 residues long. The germline V gene encodes CDR1 SGHDT and CDR2 YYEEEE. The germline V and J ends were trimmed by 4 bases and 4 bases, with 20 bases remaining between them. This CDR3 is CASSLMGGGRRTEAFF. The CDR3 nucleotides are TGTGCCAGCAGCCTGATGGGAGGTGGGCGGCGCACTGAAGCTTTCTTT. Full variable domain (remainder filled in from reference TRBV5-6 and TRBJ1-1): DAGVTQSPTHLIKTRGQQVTLRCSPKSGHDTVSWYQQALGQGPQFIFQYYEEEERQRGNFPDRFSGHQFPNYSSELNVNALLLGDSALYLCASSLMGGGRRTEAFFGQGTRLTVV.

The CDR3 here is CASSAPREGGSGTEAFF. CDR3 coding DNA: TGTGCCAGCAGTGCCCCGAGGGAAGGCGGCAGTGGCACTGAAGCTTTCTTT. This chain uses TRBV6-1 with TRBJ1-1; no clear D. Per the germline V gene, CDR1 is MNHNS and CDR2 is SASEGT. This CDR3 spans 17 amino acids. The germline V and J ends were trimmed by 4 bases and 4 bases, with 22 bases remaining between them.

The genes are TRBV7-2 and TRBJ1-5, with 9 bases aligning to TRBD1. Germline V gives CDR1 SGHTA, CDR2 FQGNSA. The length of the CDR3 is 15 residues. V lost 5 bases to trimming and J lost 4 bases; unmatched junction nucleotides: 6. In DNA, the CDR3 is TGTGCCAGCAGCGTACAGGGGGCGATTAATCAGCCCCAGCATTTT. Protein product: CASSVQGAINQPQHF. Together with reference TRBV7-2 and TRBJ1-5, the CDR3 gives the full variable domain: GAGVSQSPSNKVTEKGKDVELRCDPISGHTALYWYRQSLGQGLEFLIYFQGNSAPDKSGLPSDRFSAERTGGSVSTLTIQRTQQEDSAVYLCASSVQGAINQPQHFGDGTRLSIL.

This chain connects TRBV7-2 to TRBJ2-7; D call uncertain. The V gene's germline CDR1 is SGHTA and CDR2 FQGNSA. The CDR3 length is 13 residues. Between the trimmed V and J ends, which lost 5 bases and 3 bases, there was a span of 11 bases. Written as DNA, the CDR3 is TGTGCCAGCAGCCCCGACGGGTTCTACGAGCAGTACTTC. Its translation: CASSPDGFYEQYF.

V and J are TRBV29-1 and TRBJ1-1; D is unclear. Trimming cost V 7 bases and J 4 bases, with 13 bases left between them. This CDR3 has 12 residues. The germline gives CDR1 SQVTM, CDR2 ANQGSEA. The CDR3 DNA reads as TGCAGCGCGGGGTTAGGAGGCACTGAAGCTTTCTTT. It yields the protein CSAGLGGTEAFF.

The V gene is TRBV6-1, the J gene TRBJ1-2, with D hard to call. Germline CDR1 reads MNHNS; CDR2 reads SASEGT. Trimming left V 7 bases short and J 1 base short, with 13 bases between. This CDR3 region has 14 residues. The CDR3 nucleotides are TGTGCCAGCACAGAATTGGTGATTAACTATGGCTACACCTTC. This encodes CASTELVINYGYTF.

This rearrangement joins TRBV30 to TRBJ2-1, with 8 bases fitting TRBD1. This CDR3 has 11 residues. CDR1 and CDR2 (germline): GTSNPN, SVGIG (reference sequence). After removal of 4 bases from V and 9 bases from J, the junction contained 2 bases not matched to a gene. The CDR3 here is CAWTTGGEQFF. The CDR3 nucleotides are TGTGCCTGGACTACAGGGGGTGAGCAGTTCTTC. Together with reference TRBV30 and TRBJ2-1, the CDR3 gives the full variable domain: SQTIHQWPATLVQPVGSPLSLECTVEGTSNPNLYWYRQAAGRGLQLLFYSVGIGQISSEVPQNLSASRPQDRQFILSSKKLLLSDSGFYLCAWTTGGEQFFGPGTRLTVL.

This clone was observed a few times. V is TRBV6-1 and J is TRBJ2-7, with 10 bases that match TRBD2. Losses at the gene ends were 3 bases for V and 6 bases for J; bases not matched to a gene: 5. The CDR3 totals 14 residues. Germline loops: CDR1 MNHNS, CDR2 SASEGT. CDR3 sequence (DNA): TGTGCCAGCAGTGATCGTAGCGGGGGGAGCGAGCAGTACTTC. Translating it yields CASSDRSGGSEQYF.

The V and J genes are TRBV4-1 and TRBJ2-1; D uncertain. Deletions cut 0 bases from V and 3 bases from J, with 6 bases between. Germline CDR1 reads MGHRA; CDR2 reads YSYEKL. There are 14 residues in the CDR3. The CDR3 sequence: CASSQDRVYNEQFF. The CDR3 region has the DNA TGCGCCAGCAGCCAAGATCGAGTCTACAATGAGCAGTTCTTC.

The chain employs TRBV5-4 and TRBJ1-6; D is undetermined. The CDR3 consists of 15 residues. With 1 base removed from V and 6 bases from J, the gap between germline ends came to 11 bases. CDR1 SGHNT and CDR2 YYREEE come from the germline V gene (reference sequence). DNA of the CDR3: TGTGCCAGCAGCTTGCTTGGGAGCCCTAATTCACCCCTCCACTTT. This codes for CASSLLGSPNSPLHF.

The rearrangement joins TRBV6-6 to TRBJ2-1; weak D call: TRBD2 (6 bases). This CDR3 spans 16 amino acids. With 5 bases removed from V and 4 bases from J, the gap between germline ends came to 18 bases. Germline V gives CDR1 MNHNY, CDR2 SVGAGI (reference sequence). The chain's CDR3 is CASSPSELAFYNEQFF. The CDR3 DNA is TGTGCCAGCAGTCCGAGTGAACTAGCCTTTTACAATGAGCAGTTCTTC.

The V call is TRBV6-5, the J call TRBJ1-4; no firm D call. Germline CDR1 is MNHEY and CDR2 is SVGAGI. The CDR3 spans 14 residues. V lost 8 bases and J 3 bases, leaving 13 bases between the germline ends. In DNA, the CDR3 is TGTGCCAGCTCGCTATCTATGGCTAATGAAAAACTGTTTTTT. Protein: CASSLSMANEKLFF.

This clone was observed a single time. The V and J genes are TRBV18 and TRBJ2-5, with TRBD1 as a possible D gene (5 bases). The J call is in doubt because the DNA end fits TRBJ2-7 better. Germline-derived CDR1 and CDR2 are KGHSH and LQKENI. CDR3 length: 13 residues. The CDR3 spells CASSPRQTYEQYF. The CDR3 coding sequence is TGTGCCAGCTCCCCGAGACAGACCTACGAGCAGTACTTC.

This clone was recorded once. The chain combines TRBV7-2 with TRBJ2-3; D unclear. Per the germline V gene, CDR1 is SGHTA and CDR2 is FQGNSA. V gave up 5 bases and J gave up 5 bases, with 11 bases separating them. The CDR3 contains 13 residues. The CDR3 region has the DNA TGTGCCAGCAGCCTTAATCCGGGAGATACGCAGTATTTT. Amino acid sequence: CASSLNPGDTQYF. Full variable domain (remainder filled in from reference TRBV7-2 and TRBJ2-3): GAGVSQSPSNKVTEKGKDVELRCDPISGHTALYWYRQSLGQGLEFLIYFQGNSAPDKSGLPSDRFSAERTGGSVSTLTIQRTQQEDSAVYLCASSLNPGDTQYFGPGTRLTVL.

In nucleotides, the CDR3 is TGCAGTGCCGCCGGAGGTTCACCCCTCCACTTT. Translated: CSAAGGSPLHF. The V and J genes are TRBV20-1 and TRBJ1-6; no definite D call. V lost 6 bases and J 9 bases, leaving 9 bases between the germline ends. The CDR3 spans 11 residues. Germline values: CDR1 DFQATT, CDR2 SNEGSKA (reference sequence).